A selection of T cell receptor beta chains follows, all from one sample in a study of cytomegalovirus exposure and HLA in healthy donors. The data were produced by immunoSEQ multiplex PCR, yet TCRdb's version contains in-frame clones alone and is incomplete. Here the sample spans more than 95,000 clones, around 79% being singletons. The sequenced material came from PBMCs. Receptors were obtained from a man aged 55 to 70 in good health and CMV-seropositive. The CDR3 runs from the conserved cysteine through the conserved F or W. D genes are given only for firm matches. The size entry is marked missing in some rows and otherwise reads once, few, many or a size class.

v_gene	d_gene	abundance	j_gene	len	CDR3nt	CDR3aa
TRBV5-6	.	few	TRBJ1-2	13	TGTGCCAGCAGCTTACAGGGCGCCCATGGCTACACCTTC	CASSLQGAHGYTF
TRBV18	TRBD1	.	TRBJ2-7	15	TGTGCCAGCTCACCACCGGACAGGGTCACCTACGAGCAGTACTTC	CASSPPDRVTYEQYF
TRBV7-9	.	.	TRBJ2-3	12	TGTGCCAGCAGATCTTTAGTAGATACGCAGTATTTT	CASRSLVDTQYF
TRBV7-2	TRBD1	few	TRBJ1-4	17	TGTGCCAGCAGCCTACGGACAGGGATGCTCACTAATGAAAAACTGTTTTTT	CASSLRTGMLTNEKLFF
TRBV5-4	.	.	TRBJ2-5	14	TGTGCCAGCAGCTTGGAGAGACCGGGTGAGACCCAGTACTTC	CASSLERPGETQYF
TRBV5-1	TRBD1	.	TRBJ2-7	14	TGCGCCAGCAGCTTAGACAGGGGATCCGACGAGCAGTACTTC	CASSLDRGSDEQYF
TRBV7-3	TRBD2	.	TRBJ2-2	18	TGTGCCAGCAGCTTAACGACTAGCGGGGGCCAGGCTGCCGGGGAGCTGTTTTTT	CASSLTTSGGQAAGELFF
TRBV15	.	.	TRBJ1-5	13	TGTGCCACCAGGGGGCTGAGCAATCAGCCCCAGCATTTT	CATRGLSNQPQHF
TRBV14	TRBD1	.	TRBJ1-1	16	TGTGCCAGCAGCACCGGACAGGGGGCATTAAACACTGAAGCTTTCTTT	CASSTGQGALNTEAFF
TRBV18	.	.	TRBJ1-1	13	TGTGCCAGCTCACCACAGAGGGACACTGAAGCTTTCTTT	CASSPQRDTEAFF
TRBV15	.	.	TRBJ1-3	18	TGTGCCACCAGCAGAGATCGGGGGGGGCCCCTATCTGGAAACACCATATATTTT	CATSRDRGGPLSGNTIYF
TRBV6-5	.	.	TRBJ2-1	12	TGTGCCAGCAAGGGGACCTACAATGAGCAGTTCTTC	CASKGTYNEQFF
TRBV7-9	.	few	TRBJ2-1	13	TGTGCCAGCAGCTTAGCATTAGAAAATGAGCAGTTCTTC	CASSLALENEQFF
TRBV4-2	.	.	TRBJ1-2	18	TGTGCCAGCAGCCAAGGCGTTAAGACGGCCTCGAGGACTTATGGCTACACCTTC	CASSQGVKTASRTYGYTF
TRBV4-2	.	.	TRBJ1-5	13	TGTGCCAGCAGCCTGGAGGAGAATCAGCCCCAGCATTTT	CASSLEENQPQHF
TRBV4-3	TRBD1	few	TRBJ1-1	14	TGCGCCAGCAGCCTTATGGCGGACAGGGATGAAGCTTTCTTT	CASSLMADRDEAFF
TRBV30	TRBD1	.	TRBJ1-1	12	TGTGCCTGGACAAGACAGGGGTTTGAAGCTTTCTTT	CAWTRQGFEAFF
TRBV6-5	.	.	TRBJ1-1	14	TGTGCCAGCAGTTACTCCACAGCGAACACTGAAGCTTTCTTT	CASSYSTANTEAFF
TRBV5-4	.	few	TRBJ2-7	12	TGTGCCAGCAGCTCCTCGGTCCGCGAGCAGTACTTC	CASSSSVREQYF
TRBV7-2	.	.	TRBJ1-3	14	TGTGCCAGCAGCTTGGGAGGGTCTGGAAACACCATATATTTT	CASSLGGSGNTIYF
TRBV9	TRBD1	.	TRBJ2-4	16	TGTGCCAGCAGCGTCGAATCGACAGGGCCCAAAAACATTCAGTACTTC	CASSVESTGPKNIQYF
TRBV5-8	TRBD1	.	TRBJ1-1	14	TGTGCCAGCAGCGGGGGACAGGAGAACACTGAAGCTTTCTTT	CASSGGQENTEAFF
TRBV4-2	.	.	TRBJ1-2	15	TGTGCCAGCAGCCAAGATCAGGAACGCACCTATGGCTACACCTTC	CASSQDQERTYGYTF
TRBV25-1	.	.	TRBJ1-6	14	TGTGCCAGCAGTGAATATCTCCAGAATTCACCCCTCCACTTT	CASSEYLQNSPLHF
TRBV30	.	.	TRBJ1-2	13	TGTGCCTGGAGTGAGTACAGTTACTATGGCTACACCTTC	CAWSEYSYYGYTF
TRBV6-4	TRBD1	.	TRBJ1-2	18	TGTGCCAGCAGTGTATCCGGGACAGGGGTCGGCGGCCACTATGGCTACACCTTC	CASSVSGTGVGGHYGYTF
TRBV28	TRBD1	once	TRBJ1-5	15	TGTGCCAGCAGGATGGGGGGACAGGCTGATCAGCCCCAGCATTTT	CASRMGGQADQPQHF
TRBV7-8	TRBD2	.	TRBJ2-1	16	TGTGCCAGCAGCTTAGAAAGGGCTAGCGGATACAATGAGCAGTTCTTC	CASSLERASGYNEQFF
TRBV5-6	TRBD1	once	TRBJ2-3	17	TGTGCCAGCAGCTCTCTTTTGGGGACAGGGAGCTCGACGGCGCAGTATTTT	CASSSLLGTGSSTAQYF
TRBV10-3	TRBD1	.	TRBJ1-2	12	TGTGCCATTGGGACAGGGAGCTATGGCTACACCTTC	CAIGTGSYGYTF
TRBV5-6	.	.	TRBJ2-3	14	TGTGCCAGCAGCAAAGCAGGGGCGCGAGATACGCAGTATTTT	CASSKAGARDTQYF
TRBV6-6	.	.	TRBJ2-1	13	TGTGCCAGCGGCAGGGACTCCTACAATGAGCAGTTCTTC	CASGRDSYNEQFF
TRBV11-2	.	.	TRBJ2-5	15	TGTGCCAGCAGCCCCGGACAGAGGACCCGAGAGACCCAGTACTTC	CASSPGQRTRETQYF
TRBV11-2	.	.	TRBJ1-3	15	TGTGCCAGCAGCTTAGCCTGGAGCTCTGGAAACACCATATATTTT	CASSLAWSSGNTIYF
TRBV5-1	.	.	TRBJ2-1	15	TGCGCCAGCAGCCCGGGACACGGGCTTTACAATGAGCAGTTCTTC	CASSPGHGLYNEQFF
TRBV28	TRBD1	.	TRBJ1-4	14	TGTGCCAGCAGTGCGGGGACAGGAAATGAAAAACTGTTTTTT	CASSAGTGNEKLFF
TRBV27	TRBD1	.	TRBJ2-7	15	TGTGCCAGCAGTTTAGAACAGGGGAATTACTACGAGCAGTACTTC	CASSLEQGNYYEQYF